Listed below are T cell receptor beta chains from one sample, sequenced in a study of cytomegalovirus exposure and HLA in healthy donors. Method: immunoSEQ multiplex PCR; TCRdb's copy keeps in-frame clones and lacks some. Seen here are approximately 89,000 clones, 62% observed once, and the top ten hold roughly 6%. The sequencing input was PBMCs. The source of these receptors is a woman in her 30s in good health and CMV-seropositive. Both conserved end residues are part of each CDR3. The order of the fields is V gene, D gene, J gene, clone size, CDR3 protein, CDR3 DNA. The D gene is left open where the match is weak. The listing skips clone size in some rows; elsewhere it reads once, few, many or a size class.

>TRBV4-2|NA|TRBJ1-1|NA
CASSQREGGTEAFF
TGTGCCAGCAGCCAAAGGGAGGGTGGCACTGAAGCTTTCTTT
>TRBV4-2|NA|TRBJ1-6|NA
CASSRGPGQPLSTYNSPLHF
TGTGCCAGCAGCCGAGGACCGGGACAACCGCTATCTACCTATAATTCACCCCTCCACTTT
>TRBV27|NA|TRBJ1-1|NA
CASSLQGMNTEAFF
TGTGCCAGCAGTTTGCAGGGGATGAACACTGAAGCTTTCTTT
>TRBV4-3|TRBD2|TRBJ2-1|NA
CASSQGAGGHNEQFF
TGCGCCAGCAGCCAAGGGGCGGGGGGACACAATGAGCAGTTCTTC
>TRBV27|TRBD1|TRBJ1-1|NA
CASSRNQGAEAFF
TGTGCCAGCAGCAGGAACCAGGGGGCTGAAGCTTTCTTT
>TRBV5-1|TRBD1|TRBJ1-4|NA
CASSLAEGAETNEKLFF
TGCGCCAGCAGCTTGGCCGAGGGGGCGGAAACTAATGAAAAACTGTTTTTT
>TRBV6-1|NA|TRBJ2-2|few
CASSDRGTGELFF
TGTGCCAGCAGTGATAGGGGAACCGGGGAGCTGTTTTTT
>TRBV6-1|NA|TRBJ2-1|NA
CASSELSDSNNEQFF
TGTGCCAGCAGTGAACTTTCGGACAGCAACAATGAGCAGTTCTTC
>TRBV4-3|NA|TRBJ1-4|NA
CASSQDPLSGEKLFF
TGCGCCAGCAGCCAAGATCCCCTGAGCGGTGAAAAACTGTTTTTT
>TRBV7-9|NA|TRBJ2-2|NA
CASSATGPTGITGELFF
TGTGCCAGCAGCGCTACAGGACCCACAGGTATCACCGGGGAGCTGTTTTTT
>TRBV2|TRBD1|TRBJ2-1|NA
CASPGQGPYNEQFF
TGTGCCAGCCCTGGACAGGGGCCCTACAATGAGCAGTTCTTC
>TRBV5-4|NA|TRBJ2-1|NA
CASSSGSLSYNEQFF
TGTGCCAGCAGCTCCGGGTCCCTTTCCTACAATGAGCAGTTCTTC
>TRBV28|NA|TRBJ1-2|NA
CASRDSPPLYGYTF
TGTGCCAGCAGAGACAGTCCCCCGCTATATGGCTACACCTTC
>TRBV4-3|TRBD1|TRBJ1-5|NA
CASSQVLNRGVSSNQPQHF
TGCGCCAGCAGCCAAGTATTAAACAGGGGCGTTAGTAGCAATCAGCCCCAGCATTTT
>TRBV6-1|NA|TRBJ1-1|once
CASSERGRDRAFF
TGTGCCAGCAGTGAAAGGGGCAGGGATAGAGCTTTCTTT
>TRBV19|TRBD1|TRBJ1-1|NA
CASGDRGQGNTEAFF
TGTGCCAGTGGGGACAGGGGGCAGGGAAACACTGAAGCTTTCTTT
>TRBV7-3|NA|TRBJ1-1|few
CASSLKPSEGAFF
TGTGCCAGCAGCTTAAAACCATCCGAGGGAGCTTTCTTT
>TRBV20-1|NA|TRBJ2-7|NA
CSAHRRYEQYF
TGCAGTGCTCACAGAAGATACGAGCAGTACTTC
>TRBV6-1|TRBD2|TRBJ2-2|NA
CASSKGTSGDTGELFF
TGTGCCAGCAGTAAAGGGACTAGCGGGGACACCGGGGAGCTGTTTTTT
>TRBV19|TRBD1|TRBJ2-2|NA
CASTTGAANTGELFF
TGTGCCAGTACCACAGGGGCCGCGAACACCGGGGAGCTGTTTTTT
>TRBV4-2|TRBD2|TRBJ2-3|NA
CASSQDYRGDVADTQYF
TGTGCCAGCAGCCAAGATTACCGGGGGGACGTCGCAGATACGCAGTATTTT
>TRBV18|TRBD1|TRBJ2-7|NA
CASSPTTGGYEQYF
TGTGCCAGCTCACCCACGACAGGGGGCTACGAGCAGTACTTC
>TRBV28|NA|TRBJ1-6|NA
CASSFQGYNSPLHF
TGTGCCAGCAGTTTCCAGGGGTATAATTCACCCCTCCACTTT
>TRBV7-8|NA|TRBJ1-2|NA
CASSPSANSAGGYTF
TGTGCCAGCAGCCCCTCGGCCAACTCAGCGGGGGGCTACACCTTC
>TRBV5-4|NA|TRBJ2-3|few
CASSLAGRGRTDTQYF
TGTGCCAGCAGCTTGGCCGGCAGGGGACGCACAGATACGCAGTATTTT
>TRBV10-3|NA|TRBJ2-5|NA
CAISESAGETQYF
TGTGCCATCAGTGAGTCGGCAGGAGAGACCCAGTACTTC
>TRBV27|NA|TRBJ1-5|NA
CASSPTRNQPQHF
TGTGCCAGCAGTCCCACAAGAAATCAGCCCCAGCATTTT
>TRBV28|NA|TRBJ1-5|few
CASSRHRDNQPQHF
TGTGCCAGCAGCCGACACCGAGACAATCAGCCCCAGCATTTT
>TRBV9|TRBD2|TRBJ2-7|NA
CASSVLSGDYYEQYF
TGTGCCAGCAGCGTCCTTAGCGGGGATTACTACGAGCAGTACTTC
>TRBV9|TRBD2|TRBJ2-3|NA
CASSVATGTSGGLDTDTQYF
TGTGCCAGCAGCGTAGCTACTGGGACTAGCGGGGGCCTAGACACAGATACGCAGTATTTT
>TRBV9|NA|TRBJ1-4|NA
CASSVGVGGNEKLFF
TGTGCCAGCAGCGTAGGGGTAGGGGGTAATGAAAAACTGTTTTTT
>TRBV19|TRBD1|TRBJ1-6|NA
CASTLLWTGNSPLHF
TGTGCCAGTACTCTACTTTGGACAGGCAATTCACCCCTCCACTTT
>TRBV7-3|NA|TRBJ1-1|NA
CASSLHRDTEAFF
TGTGCCAGCAGCCTGCACAGGGACACTGAAGCTTTCTTT
>TRBV7-9|NA|TRBJ2-7|NA
CSSSLGVAYEQYF
TGTTCCAGCAGCTTAGGGGTAGCTTACGAGCAGTACTTC
>TRBV10-1|NA|TRBJ2-4|once
CASSEGGTKNIQYF
TGCGCCAGCAGTGAGGGGGGCACCAAAAACATTCAGTACTTC
>TRBV4-1|TRBD2|TRBJ2-3|NA
CASSPESNSGGLSDTQYF
TGCGCCAGCAGCCCAGAGTCGAATAGCGGGGGCCTGTCAGATACGCAGTATTTT
>TRBV19|TRBD1|TRBJ2-7|NA
CASSEKLPQGQAF
TGTGCCAGTAGTGAGAAGCTCCCGCAGGGACAGGCCTTC
>TRBV5-4|NA|TRBJ2-5|once
CASSLGIGRVETQYF
TGTGCCAGCAGCTTAGGGATCGGCAGGGTAGAGACCCAGTACTTC
>TRBV6-4|TRBD1|TRBJ2-6|NA
CASSGQGSSGANVLTF
TGTGCCAGCAGCGGACAGGGAAGTAGTGGGGCCAACGTCCTGACTTTC
>TRBV7-2|NA|TRBJ1-2|few
CASSLVLSGRGYTF
TGTGCCAGCAGCTTAGTACTTTCGGGGAGGGGCTACACCTTC
>TRBV25-1|TRBD2|TRBJ2-3|NA
CASSGLADTDTQYF
TGTGCCAGCAGTGGACTAGCGGACACAGATACGCAGTATTTT
>TRBV15|NA|TRBJ1-6|NA
CATSRDSSSPLHF
TGTGCCACCAGCCGCGACTCCAGTTCACCCCTCCACTTT